This T cell receptor beta chain comes out of a study of control samples from healthy donors and cancer patients. This CDR3 has 15 amino acids. The V gene's germline CDR1 is SGDLS and CDR2 YYNGEE. Trimming removed 0 bases from V and 0 bases from J, with 9 bases in between. This table comes from immunoSEQ multiplex PCR, and its TCRdb copy is limited to in-frame clones, with some not included. Among roughly 76,000 clones listed, 94% were seen once. Material: blood. The clonotype comes from a woman aged 40 to 55 in good health. The chain has TRBV9 and TRBJ2-5; tentatively, D is TRBD1 (6 bases). For the CDR3, the DNA is TGTGCCAGCAGCGTAGGAGGACAGTACCAAGAGACCCAGTACTTC. Residues: CASSVGGQYQETQYF.